Each of the 13 T cell receptor beta chains below was sequenced from the same sample in a study of CD8+CD57+ T cells in acquired aplastic anemia. Genomic DNA, serving as template, underwent TCR beta VDJ and CDR3 profiling. TCRdb reprocessed the reads with MiXCR, giving one entry per CDR3 protein. In the table there are 400,000 to 450,000 distinct CDR3 sequences, under 80% of which are singletons. The sample consisted of sorted CD4+, CD8+, or CD8+CD57+ T cells (not recorded which) from PBMCs. These receptors were taken from a human donor in good health, serving as a control.

A word on this clonotype: Its ends do not fully match the called genes, so a read error is possible. The J gene is TRBJ2-3, the V gene TRBV7-2, with a possible D match to TRBD1 (7 bases). Germline CDR1 is SGHTA and CDR2 is FQGNSA. This CDR3 region has 13 residues. CDR3 residues: CASSPQGGDTEAF. The CDR3 nucleotides are TGTGCCAGCAGCCCCCAGGGGGGAGATACTGAAGCTTTT.

This chain links TRBV2 with TRBJ1-2; D gene ambiguous. The DNA end favors TRBJ2-5, so the J call may be wrong. Germline loops: CDR1 SNHLY, CDR2 FYNNEI. The CDR3 extends over 14 amino acids. The CDR3 DNA is TGTGCCAGCAGAATAACGGCGACGACAGAGACCCAGTACTTC. Amino acid sequence: CASRITATTETQYF.

At least ten counts were recorded for this clonotype. The rearrangement links TRBV15 to TRBJ2-7; possible D gene TRBD1, 6 bases. The V end lost 5 bases, the J end lost 4 bases, and 15 bases lay between the germline ends. The CDR3 consists of 14 residues. Germline V gene lookup returns CDR1 LNHNV and CDR2 YYDKDF (reference sequence). The CDR3 here is CATSRQDSLYEQYF. CDR3 sequence (DNA): TGTGCCACCAGCCGCCAGGACAGCCTTTACGAGCAGTACTTC.

The chain employs TRBV20-1 and TRBJ2-3; D perhaps matches TRBD2 (6 bases). The germline V gene has CDR1 DFQATT and CDR2 SNEGSKA (reference sequence). The CDR3 has 14 residues. With 3 bases removed from V and 7 bases from J, the gap between germline ends came to 17 bases. CDR3 sequence: CSASGGADEHTQYF. In nucleotides, the CDR3 is TGCAGTGCTAGCGGCGGGGCTGACGAGCATACGCAGTATTTT.

Concerning this clonotype: A junction end diverges from the germline sequence, so it may reflect a read error. The chain joins TRBV7-9 to TRBJ2-7, with a possible D match to TRBD2 (5 bases). CDR3 size: 13 residues. Germline V gives CDR1 SEHNR, CDR2 FQNEAQ (reference sequence). The CDR3 sequence: CASSFFEPAVEYF. The CDR3 nucleotides read TGCGCCAGCAGCTTTTTCGAGCCAGCGGTGGAGTACTTC.

For this clonotype: An end of the junction differs from the germline gene, which may be a read error. The chain couples TRBV7-3 to TRBJ1-5, with D hard to call. Germline V gene sequence: CDR1 SGHTA, CDR2 FQGTGA. The CDR3 is 15 residues long. The CDR3 region has the DNA TGCGCCAGCAGCCCCAAGAGTTATAGCAATCAGCCGTTCCATTTT. Translating gives CASSPKSYSNQPFHF.

This rearrangement joins TRBV25-1 to TRBJ2-3, with D unclear. Germline V gene data show CDR1 as MGHDK and CDR2 as SYGVNS. V was pared by 5 bases and J by 2 bases, with 5 bases between. The CDR3 length is 12 residues. CDR3 sequence (DNA): TGTGCCAGCAGTACAAACACAGATACGCAGTATTTT. Translation gives CASSTNTDTQYF.

The rearrangement links TRBV20-1 to TRBJ2-2; D possibly corresponds to TRBD2 (5 bases). This CDR3 has 12 residues. Germline CDR1 is DFQATT and CDR2 is SNEGSKA (reference sequence). DNA of the CDR3: TGCAGGGCCGAAGAGCGGATAGGGGAGCTGTTTTTT. Translating gives CRAEERIGELFF.

Points on this clonotype: Germline is not matched at one junction end, which may reflect a read error. The genes are TRBV5-5 and TRBJ1-5; perhaps TRBD1 as D (6 bases). The CDR3 is made up of 15 amino acids. From germline, CDR1 is SGHKS and CDR2 YYEKEE (reference sequence). Here the CDR3 DNA reads TGTGCCAGTAGCTTTGCGACAGGCCCTGGCCAGCCCCAGCATTTT. This translates into CASSFATGPGQPQHF. The whole variable domain, remainder taken from reference TRBV5-5 and TRBJ1-5, is DAGVTQSPTHLIKTRGQQVTLRCSPISGHKSVSWYQQVLGQGPQFIFQYYEKEERGRGNFPDRFSARQFPNYSSELNVNALLLGDSALYLCASSFATGPGQPQHFGDGTRLSIL.

This clonotype was detected only a few times. The chain employs TRBV5-4 and TRBJ2-7; weak D call: TRBD1 (5 bases). The V and J ends lost 5 bases and 5 bases respectively, with 17 bases between them. The CDR3 length is 14 residues. From germline, CDR1 is SGHNT and CDR2 YYREEE (reference sequence). CDR3 bases: TGTGCCAGCAGACCCCCGCAGGGTGGGGACGAGCAGTACTTC. This encodes CASRPPQGGDEQYF.

V is TRBV5-1 and J is TRBJ2-5; 8 nucleotides match TRBD1. CDR1 SGHRS and CDR2 YFSETQ come from the germline V gene. The CDR3 contains 13 residues. The V gene end was trimmed by 0 bases and the J gene end by 11 bases; junction bases not matched to a gene: 6. The CDR3 DNA reads TGCGCCAGCAGCTTGGCCGGGACAGGCCTACAGTACTTC. This codes for CASSLAGTGLQYF.

The V gene is TRBV30, the J gene TRBJ2-6, with D tentatively TRBD1 or TRBD2 (5 bases each). Germline V gene lookup returns CDR1 GTSNPN and CDR2 SVGIG (reference sequence). This CDR3 contains 17 residues. Between the trimmed V and J ends, which lost 2 bases and 3 bases, there was a span of 17 bases. CDR3 protein: CAWSSRDGPFGANVLTF. The CDR3 DNA reads as TGTGCCTGGAGTTCCCGGGACGGTCCTTTTGGGGCCAACGTCCTGACTTTC.

Turning to this clonotype: A read error may produce the germline difference seen at one junction end. V and J are TRBV7-4 and TRBJ2-5; perhaps TRBD2 as D (5 bases). CDR3 length: 14 amino acids. Germline lookup yields CDR1 SGHVT and CDR2 SQSDAQ. CDR3 in DNA: TGTGCCAGCAGCGTAGGACTCGGGGTAGAGAATCAACACTTC. Translated: CASSVGLGVENQHF.